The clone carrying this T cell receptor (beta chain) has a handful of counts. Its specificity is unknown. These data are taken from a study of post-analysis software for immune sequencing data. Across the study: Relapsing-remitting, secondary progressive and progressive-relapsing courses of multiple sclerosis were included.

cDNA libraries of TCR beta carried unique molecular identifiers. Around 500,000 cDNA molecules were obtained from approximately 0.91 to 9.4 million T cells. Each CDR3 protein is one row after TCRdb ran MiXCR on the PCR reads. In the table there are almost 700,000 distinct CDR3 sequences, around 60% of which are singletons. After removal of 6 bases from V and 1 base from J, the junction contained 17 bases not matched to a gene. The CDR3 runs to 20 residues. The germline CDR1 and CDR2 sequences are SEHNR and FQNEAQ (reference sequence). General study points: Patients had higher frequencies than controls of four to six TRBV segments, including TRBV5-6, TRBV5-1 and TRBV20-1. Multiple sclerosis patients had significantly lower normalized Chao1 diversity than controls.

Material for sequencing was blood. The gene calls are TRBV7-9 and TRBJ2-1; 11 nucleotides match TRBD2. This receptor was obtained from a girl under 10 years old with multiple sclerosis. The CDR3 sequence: CASRNSLRRGLAASYNEQFF. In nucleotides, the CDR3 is TGTGCCAGCAGAAACTCCCTGAGAAGGGGACTAGCGGCGTCCTACAATGAGCAGTTCTTC. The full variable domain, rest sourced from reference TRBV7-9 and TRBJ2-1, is DTGVSQNPRHKITKRGQNVTFRCDPISEHNRLYWYRQTLGQGPEFLTYFQNEAQLEKSRLLSDRFSAERPKGSFSTLEIQRTEQGDSAMYLCASRNSLRRGLAASYNEQFFGPGTRLTVL.